Listed here are 19 T cell receptor beta chains from one sample, sequenced in a study of blood T cells in healthy people across ages. Primed by a sample-barcoded 5' primer and a J-beta primer mix, a second PCR proceeded for roughly 6 to 12 cycles. Each CDR3 protein gets one entry after TCRdb re-called the 5' RACE reads with MiXCR. The data hold around 900,000 distinct CDR3 sequences, with around 28% observed a single time. The sample consisted of blood. The receptors were gathered from a woman of 80 years or more in good health.

The V gene is TRBV7-9, the J gene TRBJ1-4, with 7 bases identical to TRBD1. The CDR3 extends over 15 amino acids. Germline V lookup: CDR1 SEHNR, CDR2 FQNEAQ (reference sequence). Trimming at V came to 5 bases and at J to 6 bases, leaving 9 bases not matched to a gene. CDR3 residues: CASSPYDREDEKLFF. CDR3 DNA: TGTGCCAGCAGCCCCTATGACAGGGAAGATGAAAAACTGTTTTTT.

The table lists this clonotype with many counts. The V gene is TRBV12-3 or TRBV12-4, the J gene TRBJ2-1; 7 positions match TRBD2. This CDR3 is built from 16 residues. Trimming took 5 bases from V and 2 from J; bases not matched to a gene: 9. DNA for the CDR3: TGTGCCAGCAGTCAACCTCGGCGGGGGACCTACAATGAGCAGTTCTTC. Encoded protein: CASSQPRRGTYNEQFF.

The chain is built from TRBV7-2 and TRBJ1-1; D not certain. The germline gives CDR1 SGHTA, CDR2 FQGNSA. V dropped 0 bases and J dropped 1 base, with 6 bases sitting between them. The CDR3 has 14 amino acids. The CDR3 nucleotides are TGTGCCAGCAGCTTAGCGAACAAGAACACTGAAGCTTTCTTT. This encodes CASSLANKNTEAFF.

This clonotype was detected a few times. A much larger clone is a single base away; this may be a read error. The rearrangement links TRBV21-1 to TRBJ2-7. TRBV21-1 is flagged as a pseudogene. This CDR3 comprises 15 residues. The CDR3 spells CASSKESRINYEQYF. The CDR3 DNA follows: TGTGCCAGCAGCAAAGAGAGCAGGATAAACTACGAGCAGTACTTC.

This clonotype was seen many times. Here the CDR3 reads CSARDQGLRNNEQFF. CDR3 sequence (DNA): TGCAGTGCTAGAGATCAAGGGTTGAGGAACAATGAGCAGTTCTTC. The V gene is TRBV20-1, the J gene TRBJ2-1, with D uncertain. V was trimmed by 0 bases and J by 5 bases, leaving 14 bases between them. Germline loops: CDR1 DFQATT, CDR2 SNEGSKA (reference sequence). The CDR3 sequence is 15 residues long.

In its sample, this clonotype was seen once. This chain connects TRBV20-1 to TRBJ1-1; D not resolved. Looked up from germline, CDR1 is DFQATT and CDR2 is SNEGSKA (reference sequence). This CDR3 spans 13 amino acids. The V end lost 3 bases, the J end lost 0 bases, and 8 bases lay between the germline ends. The CDR3 is CSASPTMNTEAFF. Written as DNA, the CDR3 is TGCAGTGCTAGCCCAACCATGAACACTGAAGCTTTCTTT.

This clonotype was observed at least ten times. This chain joins TRBV2 and TRBJ2-1, with 7 positions matching TRBD1. Germline V lookup: CDR1 SNHLY, CDR2 FYNNEI. The CDR3 has 16 amino acids. The V gene end was trimmed by 4 bases and the J gene end by 0 bases; junction bases not matched to a gene: 6. Written as DNA, the CDR3 is TGTGCCAGCAGTGGACGAGGGGGCCCCTCCTACAATGAGCAGTTCTTC. As protein: CASSGRGGPSYNEQFF.

As DNA, the CDR3 is TGTGCCAGCAGTTTAAAGGGTAACGACAATCAGCCCCAGCATTTT. Translated, it gives CASSLKGNDNQPQHF. The chain has TRBV6-5 and TRBJ1-5; D is uncertain. Germline CDR1 and CDR2: MNHEY and SVGAGI. The CDR3 length is 15 residues. The ends were cut back, 4 bases at V and 3 bases at J, with 13 bases in the middle.

J is TRBJ2-1 and V is TRBV27, with D perhaps matching TRBD1 or TRBD2 (6 bases each). The CDR3 has 13 amino acids. Between the trimmed V and J ends, which lost 5 bases and 9 bases, there was a span of 14 bases. Per germline, CDR1 MNHEY and CDR2 SMNVEV (reference sequence). The DNA for the CDR3 is TGTGCCAGCAGTAACCTCGGGGGCCCTGAGCAGTTCTTC. Translated, it gives CASSNLGGPEQFF.

With regard to this clonotype: An end of the junction differs from the germline gene, which may be a read error. The V call is TRBV4-3, the J call TRBJ2-7; weak D call: TRBD1 (5 bases). This CDR3 is 14 amino acids long. Looked up from germline, CDR1 is LGHNA and CDR2 is YSLEER. CDR3 nucleotide sequence: TGCACCAGCAGCCAATCCATGACAGCCTACGAGCAGTACTTC. It yields the protein CTSSQSMTAYEQYF.

Only a few counts were recorded for this clonotype. The chain employs TRBV4-2 and TRBJ2-2; no firm D call. The germline CDR1 and CDR2 sequences are LGHNA and YNFKEQ. Deletions cut 3 bases from V and 1 base from J, with 15 bases between. CDR3 length equals 17 residues. CDR3 in amino acids: CASSHGVRLWNTGELFF. CDR3 coding DNA: TGTGCCAGCAGCCATGGAGTAAGACTCTGGAACACCGGGGAGCTGTTTTTT.

V gene TRBV11-3 combines with J gene TRBJ2-3; D is unresolved. CDR3 length: 15 residues. Trimming pared 6 bases from V and 0 bases from J, leaving 13 bases between. Germline lookup yields CDR1 SGHNT and CDR2 YENEEA. The DNA for the CDR3 is TGTGCCAGCAGTCCTCTTCAGAGTAGCACAGATACGCAGTATTTT. Its translation: CASSPLQSSTDTQYF.

This clonotype has a handful of counts. The chain recombines TRBV5-1 with TRBJ2-2, with no clear D. The germline V gene encodes CDR1 SGHRS and CDR2 YFSETQ. V was cut by 0 bases and J by 5 bases, with 5 bases left in between. There are 13 residues in the CDR3. The DNA of the CDR3 is TGCGCCAGCAGCTTGGAAATGACCGGGGAGCTGTTTTTT. Encoded protein: CASSLEMTGELFF.

The chain uses TRBV3-1 and TRBJ2-7, with 8 bases lining up with TRBD2. CDR3 length: 16 amino acids. The germline CDR1 and CDR2 sequences are LGHDT and YNNKEL (reference sequence). V was pared by 5 bases and J by 3 bases, with 12 bases of the junction left unmatched. The CDR3 protein is CASSSVGAGANYEQYF. In DNA form, the CDR3 reads TGTGCCAGCAGCTCCGTCGGAGCGGGGGCCAACTACGAGCAGTACTTC.

Comment on this clonotype: This sequence may be a read error, since a much larger clone differs from it by one base. The chain uses TRBV24-1 and TRBJ2-5; 11 positions agree with TRBD2. V gave up 3 bases and J gave up 5 bases; unmatched junction bases: 4. Per germline, CDR1 KGHDR and CDR2 SFDVKD. The CDR3 sequence is 15 residues long. This chain's CDR3 is CATSDVSGGAETQYF. The CDR3 nucleotides are TGTGCCACCAGTGATGTTAGCGGGGGGGCCGAGACCCAGTACTTC.

The rearrangement joins TRBV14 to TRBJ1-5; D unresolved. The V end was cut by 6 bases, the J end by 2 bases, with 14 bases between. The germline V gene has CDR1 SGHDN and CDR2 FVKESK. This CDR3 has 15 residues. The CDR3 coding sequence is TGTGCCAGCAGTATGGGAGGGAAGGGCAATCAGCCCCAGCATTTT. This codes for CASSMGGKGNQPQHF.

This clonotype turned up a few times. It may be a read error: a sequence one base away is much more abundant. J is TRBJ2-5 and V is TRBV5-1; 12 nucleotides line up with TRBD2. The CDR3 extends over 16 amino acids. Per germline, CDR1 SGHRS and CDR2 YFSETQ. V gave up 2 bases and J gave up 11 bases; unmatched junction bases: 13. The CDR3 region is CASSFASGGARNEQYF. Written as DNA, the CDR3 is TGCGCCAGCAGCTTCGCTAGCGGGGGGGCCAGGAATGAGCAGTACTTC.

The V gene is TRBV10-3, the J gene TRBJ2-2; D is uncertain. This CDR3 contains 9 residues. Trimming took off 9 bases at V and 9 bases at J, with 5 bases between the two ends. Germline loops: CDR1 ENHRY, CDR2 SYGVKD. The CDR3 loop is CAIFRELFF. CDR3 coding DNA: TGTGCCATTTTCAGGGAGCTGTTTTTT.

In its sample, this clonotype was seen many times. The junction shows a germline mismatch at one end, possibly a read error. V gene TRBV6-2 or TRBV6-3 combines with J gene TRBJ2-7, with 9 bases lining up with TRBD1. This CDR3 is 15 amino acids long. The germline CDR1 and CDR2 sequences are MNHEY and SVGEGT. The CDR3 bases are TGCGCCAGCAGCTTTGACAGGGGGAGCTCCTACGAGCAGTACTTC. Amino acid sequence: CASSFDRGSSYEQYF.